The rows below give T cell receptor beta chains drawn from one sample of a study of cytomegalovirus exposure and HLA in healthy donors. Produced via immunoSEQ multiplex PCR; TCRdb's table is partial and in-frame only. This repertoire shows nearly 200,000 clones, 79% found once; its top ten account for around 0.4%. Sequencing was performed on PBMCs. The receptors were sampled from a male donor in good health and CMV-seropositive. CDR3s include the opening cysteine and the closing phenylalanine or tryptophan. D genes are given only for firm matches. Only some rows state a clone size, as once, few, many or a class for expanded clones.

>-|TRBD1|TRBV28|TRBJ2-7
TGTGCCAGCAGTGTCCGGGACAGGGACTCCTACGAGCAGTACTTC
CASSVRDRDSYEQYF
>-|-|TRBV6-5|TRBJ2-7
TGTGCCAGCAGTCCCATATCGCCAGGGTACGAGCAGTACTTC
CASSPISPGYEQYF
>-|TRBD2|TRBV7-9|TRBJ2-5
TGTGCCAGCAGCCAACCTCTAGCGGGAGCCGAAGAGACCCAGTACTTC
CASSQPLAGAEETQYF
>-|TRBD2|TRBV9|TRBJ2-7
TGTGCCAGCAATTCGGGTGATGGACTAGCGGGATGGGGTGAGCAGTACTTC
CASNSGDGLAGWGEQYF
>-|TRBD2|TRBV29-1|TRBJ2-3
TGCAGCGCTGCCCGCGGGGGGCGCACAGATACGCAGTATTTT
CSAARGGRTDTQYF
>-|TRBD1|TRBV7-2|TRBJ2-5
TGTGCCAGCAGCTGGAGACAGGGCCAAGAGACCCAGTACTTC
CASSWRQGQETQYF
>-|-|TRBV7-2|TRBJ1-1
TGTGCCAGCAGCTTTTATGGCGGTAGCACTGAAGCTTTCTTT
CASSFYGGSTEAFF
>-|-|TRBV27|TRBJ2-3
TGTGCCAGCAGTCCCCGTGGCCTGGGCACAGATACGCAGTATTTT
CASSPRGLGTDTQYF
>-|-|TRBV7-9|TRBJ1-2
TGTGCCAGCAGCCCAGGACAGAACTATGGCTACACCTTC
CASSPGQNYGYTF
>-|TRBD1|TRBV7-2|TRBJ1-6
TGTGCCAGCAGCCGACTAGGACAGGGTGATTCACCCCTCCACTTT
CASSRLGQGDSPLHF
>-|TRBD1|TRBV19|TRBJ1-1
TGTGCCAGTAGTATACAGGGGGCTTACACTGAAGCTTTCTTT
CASSIQGAYTEAFF
>once|TRBD1|TRBV19|TRBJ2-7
TGTGCCAGTGATCCGGGACAGGGGACCTACGAGCAGTACTTC
CASDPGQGTYEQYF
>-|-|TRBV9|TRBJ2-3
TGTGCCAGCAGTCGCCCTGACACCGTCACAGATACGCAGTATTTT
CASSRPDTVTDTQYF
>-|TRBD2|TRBV6-1|TRBJ2-5
TGTGCCAGCAGTGAAGAAGGTCGGGAGGTGGGGGAGACCCAGTACTTC
CASSEEGREVGETQYF
>-|TRBD2|TRBV4-2|TRBJ2-3
TGTGCCAGCAGCCAGATGACTAGCGGGGGGGCAGGAACAGATACGCAGTATTTT
CASSQMTSGGAGTDTQYF
>few|TRBD2|TRBV10-3|TRBJ2-3
TGTGCCATCAGTACCCAGACTAGCGGGGGACATTTAAGCACAGATACGCAGTATTTT
CAISTQTSGGHLSTDTQYF
>-|TRBD2|TRBV6-5|TRBJ2-3
TGTGCCAGCAGATACTACGGGAGGGACACAGATACGCAGTATTTT
CASRYYGRDTDTQYF